The present entry profiles one T cell receptor beta chain with its context. Germline V gene data show CDR1 as LGHDT and CDR2 as YNNKEL (reference sequence). The CDR3 sequence is 15 residues long. The V gene end was trimmed by 3 bases and the J gene end by 6 bases; junction bases not matched to a gene: 5. Using immunoSEQ multiplex PCR, the repertoire was profiled, and TCRdb retains in-frame clones only, with some absent. The repertoire holds 150,000 to 180,000 clones, 75% to 95% seen once, with 0.55% in the top ten. The data originate from a study of blood T cell repertoires in COVID-19. Study-wide context: Donors in the United States, Italy and Spain gave samples during acute or convalescent COVID-19. T cells, B-cell-depleted T cells, or PBMCs supplied cDNA or gDNA.

The receptor was derived from a man in his fifties or sixties with acute or convalescent COVID-19. The material sequenced was peripheral blood. The rearrangement joins TRBV3-1 (or the pseudogene TRBV3-2) to TRBJ2-5, with TRBD2 matching 12 bases. CDR3 sequence (DNA): TGTGCCAGCAGCCAGGGGACTAGCGGGTGGAAGACCCAGTACTTC. This translates into CASSQGTSGWKTQYF.